The 8 T cell receptor beta chains listed next were all sequenced from one sample in a study of blood T cell repertoires in COVID-19. Clones were read by immunoSEQ multiplex PCR, and TCRdb kept only the in-frame ones, dropping some. The sample carries tens of thousands of clones, around 80% recorded once. The sequenced sample was peripheral blood. All receptors come from a human donor in a cohort sampled during active COVID-19.

V gene TRBV5-6 combines with J gene TRBJ2-1; D is unclear. CDR3 size: 12 residues. Trimming removed 1 base from V and 8 bases from J, with 7 bases in between. Per the germline V gene, CDR1 is SGHDT and CDR2 is YYEEEE. The CDR3 loop reads CASSLTSYEQFF. CDR3 DNA sequence: TGTGCCAGCAGCTTGACGAGCTATGAGCAGTTCTTC.

The V call is TRBV7-2, the J call TRBJ2-4, with a possible D match to TRBD1 (6 bases). Germline assignment: CDR1 SGHTA and CDR2 FQGNSA. The CDR3 has 16 residues. Trimming shortened V by 0 bases and J by 4 bases, and 13 bases separated the two germline ends. Written as DNA, the CDR3 is TGTGCCAGCAGCTTAGCGCTAATTGGACAGAAAAACATTCAGTACTTC. This gives the protein CASSLALIGQKNIQYF.

The chain has TRBV6-5 and TRBJ1-6, with 8 bases matching TRBD1. CDR1 is MNHEY and CDR2 is SVGAGI in the germline V gene. V lost 8 bases to trimming and J lost 13 bases; unmatched junction nucleotides: 10. This CDR3 is built from 13 residues. The CDR3 is CASRPDQGAPLHF. As DNA, the CDR3 is TGTGCCAGCCGGCCGGACCAGGGGGCCCCCCTCCACTTT.

The chain uses TRBV5-6 and TRBJ2-5; tentative D call: TRBD1 (5 bases). Germline values: CDR1 SGHDT, CDR2 YYEEEE. V was cut by 4 bases and J by 3 bases, with 13 bases left in between. This CDR3 spans 14 amino acids. CDR3 sequence reads: CASSLPTEKETQYF. CDR3 coding DNA: TGTGCCAGCAGCCTCCCGACAGAAAAAGAGACCCAGTACTTC.

The J gene is TRBJ2-5, the V gene TRBV28; a possible D gene is TRBD1 (6 bases). Germline CDR1 is MDHEN and CDR2 is SYDVKM. The CDR3 spans 12 residues. Trimming cost V 9 bases and J 4 bases, with 12 bases left between them. The CDR3 sequence: CASHRERETQYF. In nucleotides, the CDR3 is TGTGCCAGTCACAGGGAGAGAGAGACCCAGTACTTC.

The V call is TRBV4-2, the J call TRBJ2-2; 7 bases align to TRBD2. Germline assignment: CDR1 LGHNA and CDR2 YNFKEQ. The V gene end was trimmed by 0 bases and the J gene end by 1 base; junction bases not matched to a gene: 5. This CDR3 is 17 amino acids long. The CDR3 DNA reads TGTGCCAGCAGCCAAGATCCCGCGGGAGTGAACACCGGGGAGCTGTTTTTT. This translates into CASSQDPAGVNTGELFF.

This chain uses TRBV6-5 with TRBJ1-5; no definite D call. This CDR3 has 12 amino acids. CDR1 MNHEY and CDR2 SVGAGI come from the germline V gene. Trimming pared 2 bases from V and 9 bases from J, leaving 8 bases between. The CDR3: CASSYPEGPQHF. CDR3 coding DNA: TGTGCCAGCAGTTACCCCGAGGGGCCCCAGCATTTT.

The chain combines TRBV15 with TRBJ1-3, with no clear D. The CDR3 covers 15 residues. Per germline, CDR1 LNHNV and CDR2 YYDKDF (reference sequence). V was shortened by 0 bases and J by 4 bases, with 10 bases between the two germline ends. CDR3 sequence: CATSRDRWQGNTIYF. DNA for the CDR3: TGTGCCACCAGCAGAGACAGGTGGCAGGGAAACACCATATATTTT.